What follows are 21 T cell receptor beta chains derived from one specimen sequenced in a study of T cell repertoires in cytomegalovirus infection. Using its own MiXCR run on the reads, TCRdb lists one record per CDR3 protein. The sample lists 400,000 to 600,000 distinct CDR3 sequences; roughly 43% were seen once. The antigens these receptors bind are not known. Sample: cultured PBMCs, taken from culture after CMV antigen stimulation. These receptors all stem from a human donor in good health (CMV status not recorded). Some clones in this sample may be carry-over from other donors' samples.

J is TRBJ1-5 and V is TRBV28; no reliable D call. CDR3 size: 14 residues. Looked up from germline, CDR1 is MDHEN and CDR2 is SYDVKM. V was pared by 1 base and J by 3 bases, with 7 bases between. CDR3 sequence (DNA): TGTGCCAGCAGTTTATTAACGACCAATCAGCCCCAGCATTTT. Amino acids: CASSLLTTNQPQHF.

The chain has TRBV29-1 and TRBJ2-1, with TRBD2 matching over 7 bases. V was pared by 6 bases and J by 6 bases, with 11 bases of the junction left unmatched. The germline V gene has CDR1 SQVTM and CDR2 ANQGSEA. The CDR3 spans 14 residues. The DNA for the CDR3 is TGCAGCGTGGACGCGACTAGCTCAGGCAATGAGCAGTTCTTC. The encoded protein is CSVDATSSGNEQFF.

This clonotype came up a few times. CDR3 in amino acids: CASSTEGASGYF. CDR3 in DNA: TGTGCCAGCAGCACCGAAGGGGCCTCAGGCTATTTT. The chain couples TRBV7-9 to TRBJ2-3; tentatively, D is TRBD1 (5 bases). Germline CDR1 SEHNR, CDR2 FQNEAQ (reference sequence). This CDR3 has 12 amino acids. V was pared by 5 bases and J by 15 bases, with 18 bases between.

This chain connects TRBV6-5 to TRBJ2-5, with D possibly matching TRBD2 (6 bases). CDR1 is MNHEY, CDR2 SVGAGI, per germline. The ends were cut back, 8 bases at V and 6 bases at J, with 19 bases in the middle. This CDR3 spans 14 amino acids. CDR3 bases: TGTGCCAGCCAACGGGACTCAGGGTTGAAGACCCAGTACTTC. Amino acids: CASQRDSGLKTQYF.

The table lists this clonotype with a few counts. This chain uses TRBV7-2 with TRBJ2-5; D is unresolved. Germline CDR1 is SGHTA and CDR2 is FQGNSA. V was clipped by 0 bases and J by 7 bases, with 6 bases between them. CDR3 size: 12 residues. In nucleotides, the CDR3 is TGTGCCAGCAGCTTAGCCCTAGGGACCCAGTACTTC. Translating gives CASSLALGTQYF. Based on the CDR3 plus reference TRBV7-2 and TRBJ2-5, the full variable domain is GAGVSQSPSNKVTEKGKDVELRCDPISGHTALYWYRQSLGQGLEFLIYFQGNSAPDKSGLPSDRFSAERTGGSVSTLTIQRTQQEDSAVYLCASSLALGTQYFGPGTRLLVL.

The chain is built from TRBV7-6 and TRBJ2-3, with 8 positions matching TRBD2. Trimming removed 7 bases from V and 6 bases from J; junction bases left unmatched: 9. CDR3 length: 14 amino acids. Germline CDR1 and CDR2: SGHVS and FNYEAQ. CDR3: CASTGGIGADTQYF. Written as DNA, the CDR3 is TGTGCCAGCACGGGGGGGATTGGAGCGGATACGCAGTATTTT.

This clonotype was seen more than once but under ten times. The chain has TRBV12-3 or TRBV12-4 and TRBJ1-2; D call uncertain. The V end was cut by 1 base, the J end by 6 bases, with 9 bases between. The CDR3 sequence is 13 residues long. CDR3 in amino acids: CASSLGRRDGYTF. The CDR3 DNA reads TGTGCCAGCAGTTTAGGCCGACGGGATGGCTACACCTTC.

The chain couples TRBV6-2 or TRBV6-3 to TRBJ1-5; D remains ambiguous. Trimming took off 2 bases at V and 6 bases at J, with 5 bases between the two ends. Germline lookup yields CDR1 MNHEY and CDR2 SVGEGT. The length of the CDR3 is 12 residues. The CDR3 sequence is CASSYALQPQHF. CDR3 sequence (DNA): TGTGCCAGCAGTTACGCCCTTCAGCCCCAGCATTTT.

The chain combines TRBV4-3 with TRBJ1-5; D is ambiguous. There are 16 residues in the CDR3. V lost 0 bases, J lost 4 bases, and 13 bases lay in between. Germline assignment: CDR1 LGHNA and CDR2 YSLEER. The CDR3 region is CASSQDLVRFNQPQHF. In nucleotides, the CDR3 is TGCGCCAGCAGCCAAGATCTTGTACGGTTTAATCAGCCCCAGCATTTT.

J is TRBJ2-7 and V is TRBV10-2, with D perhaps TRBD1 or TRBD2 (5 bases each). This CDR3 has 14 amino acids. Germline lookup yields CDR1 WSHSY and CDR2 SAAADI. Trimming removed 8 bases at V and 5 bases at J, with 19 bases between. The CDR3 loop reads CASATGTVKDEQYF. The CDR3 region has the DNA TGCGCCAGCGCCACCGGGACGGTTAAGGACGAGCAGTACTTC.

This clonotype appeared once. This chain uses TRBV4-1 with TRBJ2-1; 10 bases are shared with TRBD2. The CDR3 covers 12 residues. The V and J ends lost 5 bases and 15 bases, in that order; junction bases with no gene match: 7. The V gene's germline CDR1 is MGHRA and CDR2 YSYEKL. CDR3 region: CASSSLGLARFF. The CDR3, as DNA: TGCGCCAGCAGCTCATTGGGACTAGCGCGGTTCTTC.

The chain has TRBV11-2 and TRBJ2-7, with D unclear. Trimming took 5 bases from V and 3 from J, leaving 11 bases between them. The CDR3 sequence is 13 residues long. Germline CDR1 is SGHAT and CDR2 is FQNNGV. The DNA for the CDR3 is TGTGCCAGCAGCCCCGACCCCAACTACGAGCAGTACTTC. It codes for CASSPDPNYEQYF.

The sample holds a few counts of this clonotype. The chain links TRBV7-2 to TRBJ2-3; D unresolved. V was clipped by 5 bases and J by 10 bases, with 19 bases between them. This CDR3 contains 14 residues. The germline CDR1 and CDR2 sequences are SGHTA and FQGNSA. In DNA form, the CDR3 reads TGTGCCAGCAGCCTTGAGGCTAACCCCCTGGCGCAGTATTTT. Translating it yields CASSLEANPLAQYF.

The chain uses TRBV5-5 and TRBJ2-5; D is unresolved. Per the germline V gene, CDR1 is SGHKS and CDR2 is YYEKEE (reference sequence). V was cut by 4 bases and J by 5 bases, with 18 bases left in between. CDR3 length: 15 amino acids. The CDR3 coding sequence is TGTGCCAGCAGCCCCCTTAGACGGTTTTCGGAGACCCAGTACTTC. This gives the protein CASSPLRRFSETQYF.

This chain links TRBV27 with TRBJ2-7; D not resolved. V lost 4 bases, J lost 6 bases, and 13 bases lay in between. CDR1 and CDR2 (germline): MNHEY, SMNVEV (reference sequence). The CDR3 is made up of 13 amino acids. In nucleotides, the CDR3 is TGTGCCAGCAGTTCCGTCGAGGCAGCCGAGCAGTACTTC. Translating gives CASSSVEAAEQYF.

The rearrangement joins TRBV19 to TRBJ2-1; the match to TRBD1 covers 7 bases. The CDR3 totals 14 residues. Germline V gene data show CDR1 as LNHDA and CDR2 as SQIVND (reference sequence). Unmatched junction bases numbered 1, after V lost 3 bases and J lost 2 bases. CDR3 amino acids: CASSIGQAYNEQFF. The CDR3 DNA reads TGTGCCAGTAGTATTGGACAGGCCTACAATGAGCAGTTCTTC.

Notes on this clonotype: Because the CDR3's place on the DNA is in doubt, the DNA is left out and the CDR3 is given as listed by TCRdb. The chain is built from TRBV19 and TRBJ2-2. The CDR3 has 12 amino acids, counting both end residues. The V gene's germline CDR1 is LNHDA and CDR2 SQIVND (reference sequence). CDR3 sequence reads: CASSNTPGSCFF.

This clonotype was picked up a small number of times. V is TRBV18 and J is TRBJ2-6; no clear D gene. Germline CDR1 reads KGHSH; CDR2 reads LQKENI. V was trimmed by 3 bases and J by 2 bases, leaving 8 bases between them. This CDR3 contains 15 residues. CDR3 protein: CASSPDEPGANVLTF. The CDR3, as DNA: TGTGCCAGCTCACCGGATGAACCTGGGGCCAACGTCCTGACTTTC.

The chain uses TRBV6-1 and TRBJ2-5; possibly TRBD2 for D (6 bases). The CDR3 length is 13 residues. The V gene's germline CDR1 is MNHNS and CDR2 SASEGT. Trimming shortened V by 7 bases and J by 5 bases, and 14 bases separated the two germline ends. CDR3 protein: CASIGAGRETQYF. The CDR3 DNA is TGTGCCAGCATCGGGGCGGGACGGGAGACCCAGTACTTC.

This chain uses TRBV7-9 with TRBJ1-2, with TRBD1 matching over 9 bases. This CDR3 comprises 13 residues. Germline loops: CDR1 SEHNR, CDR2 FQNEAQ (reference sequence). After removal of 5 bases from V and 8 bases from J, the junction contained 6 bases not matched to a gene. In nucleotides, the CDR3 is TGTGCCAGCAGCCGGACAGGGGATAGCGGCTACACCTTC. Translation gives CASSRTGDSGYTF.

Many counts were recorded for this clonotype. The rearrangement uses TRBV7-9 and TRBJ2-2, with D uncertain. V was pared by 6 bases and J by 0 bases, with 8 bases between. CDR1 and CDR2 from the germline V gene are SEHNR and FQNEAQ (reference sequence). This CDR3 is built from 14 residues. CDR3 residues: CASSFGANTGELFF. The CDR3, as DNA: TGTGCCAGCAGTTTTGGGGCGAACACCGGGGAGCTGTTTTTT.